These 30 T cell receptor beta chains were sequenced from one sample in a study of tumor and adjacent non-tumor tissue in lung cancer (dated by TCRdb to 2016 to 2019). Bulk unsorted tissue served as the source for RNA extraction, and RNA quality was assessed using a NanoDrop ND-1000 and an Agilent 2100. Library preparation employed multiplex PCR. Sequencing instrument: Illumina HiSeq 2500. TCRbeta libraries were constructed through three rounds of nested PCR with primers (Table S4) according to protocols adapted from ARM-PCR. Using fastp trimming at Q25 and MiXCR clonotype assembly, TCRdb reanalyzed the public sequencing data and kept in-frame beta chains. All rows with the same CDR3 protein become a single entry with the most common DNA and genes. This sample is represented by around 210,000 distinct CDR3 sequences; 71% of them were singletons. The top ten clones comprise 20% to 25% of the sample.

Sequenced sample: lung tumor tissue. These receptors were collected from a man in his sixties with non-small cell lung cancer.

The rearrangement links TRBV29-1 to TRBJ1-5; possible D gene TRBD1, 5 bases. The CDR3 is 15 amino acids. The germline gives CDR1 SQVTM, CDR2 ANQGSEA. The germline V and J ends were trimmed by 6 bases and 5 bases, with 20 bases remaining between them. CDR3 nucleotide sequence: TGCAGCGTCAATCCAGGGAGCGACTCGTATCAGCCCCAGCATTTT. It encodes CSVNPGSDSYQPQHF.

The V gene is TRBV20-1, the J gene TRBJ2-1; D assignment may be TRBD1 or TRBD2 (5 bases each). The CDR3 is 15 amino acids. CDR1 and CDR2 from the germline V gene are DFQATT and SNEGSKA (reference sequence). V was pared by 4 bases and J by 9 bases, with 22 bases between. For the CDR3, the DNA is TGCAGTGCTAAACCTAGGACAATGACTAACAGTGAGCAGTTCTTC. Translated, it gives CSAKPRTMTNSEQFF.

Details on this clonotype: Lacking the conserved final phenylalanine or tryptophan, this CDR3 likely reflects a read error. This chain uses TRBV11-1 with TRBJ2-1, with TRBD1 identical over 11 bases. Per the germline V gene, CDR1 is SGHAT and CDR2 is FQDESV (reference sequence). The CDR3 extends over 16 amino acids. V dropped 7 bases and J dropped 3; count of bases not matched to a gene: 8. The CDR3 is CASNHAGTGGYNEQFY. The CDR3 nucleotides are TGTGCCAGCAACCATGCAGGGACAGGGGGCTACAATGAGCAGTTCTAC.

As for this clonotype: A read error may produce the germline difference seen at one junction end. The chain carries TRBV4-3 and TRBJ2-3; weak D call: TRBD1 (5 bases). This CDR3 has 15 amino acids. Germline CDR1 is LGHNA and CDR2 is YSLEER. CDR3 sequence (DNA): TGCGCCAGCAGCCAGGGGCAGGGTTTCTCAGATGCGCAGTATTTT. Its protein is CASSQGQGFSDAQYF.

For this clonotype: A read error may explain this, as a much larger clone is one base away. J is TRBJ1-1 and V is TRBV6-1; D unclear. There are 12 residues in the CDR3. The V end lost 6 bases, the J end lost 13 bases, and 18 bases lay between the germline ends. Germline CDR1 and CDR2: MNHNS and SASEGT. The CDR3 DNA is TGTGCCAGCAGAGTACAGTCCTCCCCAGTTTTCTTT. This codes for CASRVQSSPVFF.

The rearrangement joins TRBV20-1 to TRBJ2-1, with 7 bases fitting TRBD1. Germline CDR1 is DFQATT and CDR2 is SNEGSKA (reference sequence). The CDR3 spans 17 residues. Trimming removed 2 bases from V and 0 bases from J; junction bases left unmatched: 10. The CDR3 reads CSARLHQTGSSYNEQFF. The CDR3 DNA follows: TGCAGTGCTAGACTGCACCAGACAGGGAGCTCCTACAATGAGCAGTTCTTC.

The chain is built from TRBV20-1 and TRBJ2-3; the match to TRBD2 covers 12 bases. Trimming at V came to 2 bases and at J to 13 bases, leaving 7 bases not matched to a gene. The CDR3 extends over 13 amino acids. Germline lookup yields CDR1 DFQATT and CDR2 SNEGSKA (reference sequence). The CDR3 spells CSARLAGGYWEYF. CDR3 DNA: TGCAGTGCTAGACTAGCGGGGGGGTACTGGGAGTATTTT.

A note on this clonotype: The junction and the germline gene differ at one end; a read error may be behind it. The V call is TRBV11-1, the J call TRBJ2-1; 10 bases map to TRBD2. Germline lookup yields CDR1 SGHAT and CDR2 FQDESV (reference sequence). The CDR3 sequence is 17 residues long. The CDR3 sequence is CARSLSRLAGANNEQFF. As DNA, the CDR3 is TGTGCCAGAAGCTTGTCTCGGCTAGCGGGAGCCAACAATGAGCAGTTCTTC.

This chain uses TRBV4-3 with TRBJ1-2; no firm D call. V was shortened by 4 bases and J by 5 bases, with 14 bases between the two germline ends. The V gene's germline CDR1 is LGHNA and CDR2 YSLEER. The CDR3 is 14 amino acids. CDR3 DNA: TGCGCCAGCAGCCCCTATACAGACCAATATGGCTACACCTTC. It translates to CASSPYTDQYGYTF.

V and J are TRBV29-1 and TRBJ1-2, with a weak D call TRBD1 (5 bases). The CDR3 covers 17 residues. Trimming removed 2 bases at V and 5 bases at J, with 24 bases between. Looked up from germline, CDR1 is SQVTM and CDR2 is ANQGSEA. CDR3 region: CSVEYSAGGWGRYGYTF. The CDR3 bases are TGCAGCGTTGAATATTCGGCCGGGGGGTGGGGCCGGTATGGCTACACCTTC.

As for this clonotype: Without the conserved terminal phenylalanine or tryptophan, this CDR3 likely stems from a read error. V gene TRBV19 combines with J gene TRBJ2-1; 9 nucleotides match TRBD2. CDR1 and CDR2 from the germline V gene are LNHDA and SQIVND (reference sequence). The J segment lost 5 bases and the V segment lost 5 bases, leaving 10 bases of the junction unmatched. The CDR3 runs to 16 residues. DNA for the CDR3: TGTGCCAGTAGTGGGTCGTCTGGGACTAGCAACAATGAGCAGTTCGTA. Translation gives CASSGSSGTSNNEQFV.

On this clonotype: A junction boundary mismatches the germline segment, possibly from a read error. In DNA, the CDR3 is TGTGCCAGCAGCTCGGAACGAGATAATGAAAAATTGTATTTT. Protein sequence: CASSSERDNEKLYF. V usage is TRBV11-1 and J usage is TRBJ1-4; no definite D call. Per germline, CDR1 SGHAT and CDR2 FQDESV (reference sequence). The CDR3 spans 14 residues. The variable domain in full, with the rest retrieved from reference TRBV11-1 and TRBJ1-4, is EAEVAQSPRYKITEKSQAVAFWCDPISGHATLYWYRQILGQGPELLVQFQDESVVDDSQLPKDRFSAERLKGVDSTLKIQPAELGDSAMYLCASSSERDNEKLYFGSGTQLSVL.

V usage is TRBV29-1 and J usage is TRBJ2-2; perhaps TRBD1 as D (5 bases). V gave up 7 bases and J gave up 2 bases, with 8 bases separating them. This CDR3 region has 12 residues. Per the germline V gene, CDR1 is SQVTM and CDR2 is ANQGSEA. CDR3 nucleotides: TGCAGCGCCAGGGCCAACACCGGGGAGCTGTTTTTT. Protein: CSARANTGELFF.

The V and J genes are TRBV6-8 and TRBJ1-2, with 8 nucleotides matching TRBD1. The CDR3 totals 15 residues. V lost 10 bases and J lost 1; bases outside the gene matches: 11. Germline V gene data show CDR1 as MNHGY and CDR2 as SAAAGT. The DNA for the CDR3 is TGTGCCACCTGCGGACAGGGCTTGGGTAACTATGGCTACACCTTC. Residues: CATCGQGLGNYGYTF.

The V call is TRBV19, the J call TRBJ2-3; TRBD2 matches at 14 bases. The CDR3 loop spans 19 amino acids. In germline, CDR1 is LNHDA, CDR2 SQIVND (reference sequence). Trimming took 6 bases from V and 0 from J; bases not matched to a gene: 11. CDR3 loop: CASSPFGTSGSSSTDTQYF. DNA of the CDR3: TGTGCCAGTAGCCCCTTCGGGACTAGCGGGAGTTCGAGCACAGATACGCAGTATTTT.

As regards this clonotype: Germline is not matched at one junction end, which may reflect a read error. V usage is TRBV20-1 and J usage is TRBJ2-3; D is perhaps TRBD2 (5 bases). Germline-derived CDR1 and CDR2 are DFQATT and SNEGSKA (reference sequence). This CDR3 spans 14 amino acids. The CDR3 coding sequence is TGCAGTGCTACAGTGACGGGATTGTCAGATACACAGTATTTT. It encodes CSATVTGLSDTQYF.

The chain has TRBV6-5 and TRBJ2-7; 14 nucleotides align to TRBD2. Per germline, CDR1 MNHEY and CDR2 SVGAGI. The CDR3 loop spans 18 amino acids. Written as DNA, the CDR3 is TGTGTCAACAGTCCACGACTAGCGGGGGGGTTAAGCTCCTACGAGCAGTACTTC. Translating it yields CVNSPRLAGGLSSYEQYF.

This clonotype was detected only a few times. V and J are TRBV25-1 and TRBJ1-1; D not resolved. The germline CDR1 and CDR2 sequences are MGHDK and SYGVNS. Trimming took off 3 bases at V and 4 bases at J, with 12 bases between the two ends. The CDR3 sequence is 14 residues long. In nucleotides, the CDR3 is TGTGCCAGCAGTGACCTAACGGGTTTCACTGAAGCTTTCTTT. Translating gives CASSDLTGFTEAFF.

Concerning this clonotype: Compared with germline, one end of the junction differs, possibly owing to a read error. This rearrangement joins TRBV20-1 to TRBJ2-1; 14 bases line up with TRBD2. CDR3 size: 15 residues. Germline CDR1 reads DFQATT; CDR2 reads SNEGSKA (reference sequence). The CDR3 DNA sequence: TGCAGTGCCGACGGGACTAGCGGGGGTGGCAATGGGCAGTTCTTC. Its protein product is CSADGTSGGGNGQFF.

Comments on this clonotype: It may be a read error: a sequence one base away is much more abundant. The rearrangement joins TRBV4-3 to TRBJ2-1, with D possibly being TRBD1 (6 bases). Germline CDR1 LGHNA, CDR2 YSLEER. The CDR3 length is 16 residues. Deletions cut 1 base from V and 12 bases from J, with 22 bases between. The CDR3 DNA is TGCGCCAGCAGCCAAGTGCTCGGCAGAGGGGGAGTTGTGCAGTTCTTC. It specifies CASSQVLGRGGVVQFF.

The sample holds many counts of this clonotype. The J gene is TRBJ2-1, the V gene TRBV20-1, with TRBD2 matching 11 bases. The germline V gene has CDR1 DFQATT and CDR2 SNEGSKA (reference sequence). J lost 6 bases, V lost 6 bases, and 13 bases had no gene match. This CDR3 contains 16 residues. The CDR3 DNA follows: TGCAGTGCAGAGGGTATAGCGGGAGGGCCGTTCAATGAGCAGTTCTTC. This sequence encodes CSAEGIAGGPFNEQFF.

A remark on this clonotype: As the CDR3 is not closed by the conserved phenylalanine or tryptophan, this likely results from a read error. The chain links TRBV6-5 to TRBJ2-3; 12 positions match TRBD2. The germline gives CDR1 MNHEY, CDR2 SVGAGI. This CDR3 spans 15 amino acids. V lost 7 bases and J lost 7; bases outside the gene matches: 9. Written as DNA, the CDR3 is TGTGCCAGCAACCTTCTAGCGGGGGGGCCAAATACGCAGTATTGT. Translated, it gives CASNLLAGGPNTQYC.

This clonotype was counted at least ten times. V is TRBV11-3 and J is TRBJ2-2; TRBD2 matches 7 bases. The CDR3 is 13 residues long. The junction had 7 bases not matched to a gene; V was cut back by 5 bases and J by 10 bases. Germline CDR1 reads SGHNT; CDR2 reads YENEEA. CDR3 nucleotides: TGTGCCAGCAGCGGACTAGTTGTGGAGGAGCTGTTTTTT. Translating gives CASSGLVVEELFF.

This clonotype was seen more than once but under ten times. The chain recombines TRBV9 with TRBJ1-2; D is ambiguous. The CDR3 covers 15 residues. The V and J ends lost 4 bases and 7 bases respectively, with 20 bases between them. Germline CDR1 and CDR2: SGDLS and YYNGEE. The CDR3 DNA reads TGTGCCAGCAGCCCCGACACGGGGTATCTTGCTGGCTACACCTTC. Its protein product is CASSPDTGYLAGYTF.

This clonotype appeared once. The conserved closing phenylalanine or tryptophan is absent in this CDR3, likely reflecting a read error. In DNA, the CDR3 is TGTGCCAGCAGCCTGCTGCCGACCGGACAAAACACTGAAGCTTTCATT. It translates to CASSLLPTGQNTEAFI. This chain joins TRBV7-9 and TRBJ1-1; weak D call: TRBD1 (5 bases). Germline CDR1 is SEHNR and CDR2 is FQNEAQ (reference sequence). The V end lost 5 bases, the J end lost 2 bases, and 18 bases lay between the germline ends. The CDR3 is 16 amino acids.

The J gene is TRBJ2-3, the V gene TRBV13, with D unresolved. Germline V CDR1 and CDR2: PRHDT, FYEKMQ (reference sequence). This CDR3 region has 11 residues. V was shortened by 10 bases and J by 11 bases, with 16 bases between the two germline ends. In DNA form, the CDR3 reads TGTGCCATTAGCTTTGGGCATATGCAGTATTTT. Translated, it gives CAISFGHMQYF.

This clonotype was picked up one time. The chain has TRBV21-1 and TRBJ1-5; TRBD1 is the table's D call, not checked against the DNA. TRBV21-1 is flagged as a pseudogene. CDR3 size: 15 residues. The CDR3 DNA is TGTGCCAGCAGCACGCTAGGATACAGGGAACAGCCCCAGCATTTT. Translated: CASSTLGYREQPQHF.

In regard to this clonotype: One base away lies a much larger clone, so this may be a sequencing read error. V is TRBV7-9 and J is TRBJ1-2; D uncertain. CDR1 and CDR2 (germline): SEHNR, FQNEAQ (reference sequence). Between the trimmed V and J ends, which lost 0 bases and 7 bases, there was a span of 9 bases. The CDR3 length is 13 residues. The CDR3 protein is CASSLAYPVGYTF. In DNA, the CDR3 is TGTGCCAGCAGCTTAGCGTACCCGGTTGGCTACACCTTC.

This chain connects TRBV7-9 to TRBJ1-1; D call uncertain. The CDR3 is 14 residues long. Per germline, CDR1 SEHNR and CDR2 FQNEAQ (reference sequence). V lost 4 bases to trimming and J lost 4 bases, with 13 bases between them. Here the CDR3 reads CASSSRGDATEAFF. Here the CDR3 DNA reads TGTGCCAGCAGCTCACGGGGAGACGCCACTGAAGCTTTCTTT.

In the case of this clonotype: This may arise from a read error, as a much more abundant clone is one base away. In this CDR3 the conserved last residue, phenylalanine or tryptophan, is missing, so a read error is likely. The CDR3 sequence is CASSQGGAHTGELFL. Here the CDR3 DNA reads TGCGCCAGCAGCCAAGGGGGGGCGCACACCGGGGAGCTGTTTTTA. V usage is TRBV4-3 and J usage is TRBJ2-2; D could derive from TRBD1 or TRBD2 (6 bases each). The CDR3 contains 15 residues. Trimming cost V 1 base and J 3 bases, with 9 bases left between them. Germline CDR1 LGHNA, CDR2 YSLEER.